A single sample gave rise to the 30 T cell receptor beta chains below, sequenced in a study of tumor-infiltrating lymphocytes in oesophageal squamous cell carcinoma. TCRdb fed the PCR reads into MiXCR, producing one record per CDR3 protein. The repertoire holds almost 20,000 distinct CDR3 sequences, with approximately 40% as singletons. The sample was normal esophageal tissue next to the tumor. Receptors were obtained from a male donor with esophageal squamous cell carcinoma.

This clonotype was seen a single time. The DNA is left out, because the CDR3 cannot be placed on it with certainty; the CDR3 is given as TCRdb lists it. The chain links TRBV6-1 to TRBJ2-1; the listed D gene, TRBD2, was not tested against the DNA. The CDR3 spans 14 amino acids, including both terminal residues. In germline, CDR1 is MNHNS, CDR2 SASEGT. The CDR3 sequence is CAWEGGGGGLHLRF.

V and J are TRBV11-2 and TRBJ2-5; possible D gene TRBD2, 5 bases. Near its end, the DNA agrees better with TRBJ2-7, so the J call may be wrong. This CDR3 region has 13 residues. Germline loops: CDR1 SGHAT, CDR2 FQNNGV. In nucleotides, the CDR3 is TGTGCCAGCAGCTTGATGGTCGCGGGCGAGCAGTACTTC. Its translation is CASSLMVAGEQYF.

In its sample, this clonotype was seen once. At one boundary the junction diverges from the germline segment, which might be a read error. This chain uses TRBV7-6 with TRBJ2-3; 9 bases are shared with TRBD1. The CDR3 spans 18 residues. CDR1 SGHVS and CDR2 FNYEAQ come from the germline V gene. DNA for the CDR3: TGTGCCAGCAGCTTAGCGCTCGGGACAGGGCCTTATAATTCACCCCTCCACTTC. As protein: CASSLALGTGPYNSPLHF.

CDR3: CASRPTSGRLQETQYF. DNA of the CDR3: TGTGCCAGCAGACCGACTAGCGGGAGACTTCAAGAGACCCAGTACTTC. This chain links TRBV7-6 with TRBJ2-7, with 12 positions matching TRBD2. The J call may not be correct, given that the DNA end is closer to TRBJ2-5. The CDR3 length is 16 residues. Germline V gives CDR1 SGHVS, CDR2 FNYEAQ.

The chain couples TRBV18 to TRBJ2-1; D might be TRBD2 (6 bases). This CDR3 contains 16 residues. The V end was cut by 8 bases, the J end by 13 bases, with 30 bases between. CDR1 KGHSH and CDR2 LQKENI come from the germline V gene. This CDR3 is CASTTDGSGTGMGQFF. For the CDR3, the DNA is TGTGCCAGCACTACCGACGGCTCCGGGACTGGCATGGGACAGTTCTTC.

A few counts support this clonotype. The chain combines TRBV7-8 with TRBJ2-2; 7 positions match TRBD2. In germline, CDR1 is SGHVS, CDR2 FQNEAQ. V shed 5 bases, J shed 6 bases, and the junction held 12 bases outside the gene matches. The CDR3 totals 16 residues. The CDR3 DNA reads TGTGCCAGCAGCCAATTAAGGGAGGGCCGGGCCGGGGAGCTGTTTTTT. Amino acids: CASSQLREGRAGELFF.

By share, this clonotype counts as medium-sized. CDR3 in DNA: TGTGCCAGCGTCCGATCTAGCGGGAGCTACAATGAGCAGTTCTTC. This sequence encodes CASVRSSGSYNEQFF. This sequence joins TRBV7-9 and TRBJ2-1, with TRBD2 identical over 10 bases. With V trimmed by 8 bases and J by 3 bases, 7 bases remained unmatched. The germline V gene has CDR1 SEHNR and CDR2 FQNEAQ (reference sequence). The CDR3 has 15 residues.

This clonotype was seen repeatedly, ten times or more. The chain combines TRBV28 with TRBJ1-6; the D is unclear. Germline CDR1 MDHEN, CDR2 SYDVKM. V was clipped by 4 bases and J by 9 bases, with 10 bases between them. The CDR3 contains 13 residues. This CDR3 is CASSSDRGSPLHF. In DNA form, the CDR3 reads TGTGCCAGCAGTTCGGATCGGGGTTCACCCCTCCACTTT.

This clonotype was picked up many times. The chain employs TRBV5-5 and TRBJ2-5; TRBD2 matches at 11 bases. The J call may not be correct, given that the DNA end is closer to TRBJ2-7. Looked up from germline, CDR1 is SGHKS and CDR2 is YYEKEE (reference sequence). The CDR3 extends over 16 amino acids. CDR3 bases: TGTGCCAGCAGCTTACCGACTAGCGGGACCTCCTACGAGCAGTACTTC. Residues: CASSLPTSGTSYEQYF.

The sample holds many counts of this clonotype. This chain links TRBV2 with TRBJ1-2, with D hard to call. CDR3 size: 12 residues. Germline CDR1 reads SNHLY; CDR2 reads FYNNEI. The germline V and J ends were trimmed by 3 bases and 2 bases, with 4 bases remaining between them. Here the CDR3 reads CASSEGNYGYTF. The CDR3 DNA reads TGTGCCAGCAGTGAGGGGAACTATGGCTACACCTTC. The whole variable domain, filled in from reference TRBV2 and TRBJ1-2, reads EPEVTQTPSHQVTQMGQEVILRCVPISNHLYFYWYRQILGQKVEFLVSFYNNEISEKSEIFDDQFSVERPDGSNFTLKIRSTKLEDSAMYFCASSEGNYGYTFGSGTRLTVV.

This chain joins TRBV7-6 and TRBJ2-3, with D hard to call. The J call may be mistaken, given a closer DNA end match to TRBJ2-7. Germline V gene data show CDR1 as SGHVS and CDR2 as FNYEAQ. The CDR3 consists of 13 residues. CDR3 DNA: TGTGCCAGCAGCTTAGAGTTCCCGGATGAGCAGTACTTC. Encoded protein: CASSLEFPDEQYF.

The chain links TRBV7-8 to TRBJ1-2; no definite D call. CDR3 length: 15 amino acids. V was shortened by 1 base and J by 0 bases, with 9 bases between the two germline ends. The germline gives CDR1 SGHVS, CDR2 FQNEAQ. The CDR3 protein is CASSLVPGSNYGYTF. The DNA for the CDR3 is TGTGCCAGCAGCTTAGTGCCCGGTTCTAACTATGGCTACACCTTC.

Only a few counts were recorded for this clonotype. CDR3 loop: CASSYRWSLVASGRAGAEQYF. The CDR3 nucleotides read TGTGCCAGCAGTTACAGGTGGTCCTTGGTCGCTAGCGGGAGGGCCGGAGCCGAGCAGTACTTC. The genes are TRBV6-6 and TRBJ2-7; TRBD2 aligns across 12 bases. J lost 6 bases, V lost 2 bases, and 23 bases had no gene match. Germline assignment: CDR1 MNHNY and CDR2 SVGAGI (reference sequence). The length of the CDR3 is 21 residues.

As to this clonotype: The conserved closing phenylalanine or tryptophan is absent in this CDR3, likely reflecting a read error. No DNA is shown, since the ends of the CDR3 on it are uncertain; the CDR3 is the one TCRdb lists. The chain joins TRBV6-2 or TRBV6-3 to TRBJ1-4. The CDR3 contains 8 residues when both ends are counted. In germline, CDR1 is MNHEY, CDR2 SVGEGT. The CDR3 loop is CASRALAG.

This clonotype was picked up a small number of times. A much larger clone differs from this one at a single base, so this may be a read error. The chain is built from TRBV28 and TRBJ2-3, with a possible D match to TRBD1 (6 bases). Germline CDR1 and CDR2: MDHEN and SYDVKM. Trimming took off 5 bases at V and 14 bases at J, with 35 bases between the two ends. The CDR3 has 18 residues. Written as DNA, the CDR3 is TGTGCCAGCAGTGAATTTACCCAGACAGGAGGTGTTGTCGGGGAGCTGTATTTT. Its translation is CASSEFTQTGGVVGELYF. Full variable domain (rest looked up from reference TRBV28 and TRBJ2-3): DVKVTQSSRYLVKRTGEKVFLECVQDMDHENMFWYRQDPGLGLRLIYFSYDVKMKEKGDIPEGYSVSREKKERFSLILESASTNQTSMYLCASSEFTQTGGVVGELYFGPGTRLTVL.

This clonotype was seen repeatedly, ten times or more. Here the CDR3 DNA reads TGTGCCAGCAGTGAAAGCAGGGCGAACACCGGGGAGCTGTTTTTT. This codes for CASSESRANTGELFF. The V call is TRBV2, the J call TRBJ2-2; possibly TRBD1 for D (5 bases). There are 15 residues in the CDR3. The ends were cut back, 2 bases at V and 0 bases at J, with 7 bases in the middle. Germline V gives CDR1 SNHLY, CDR2 FYNNEI.

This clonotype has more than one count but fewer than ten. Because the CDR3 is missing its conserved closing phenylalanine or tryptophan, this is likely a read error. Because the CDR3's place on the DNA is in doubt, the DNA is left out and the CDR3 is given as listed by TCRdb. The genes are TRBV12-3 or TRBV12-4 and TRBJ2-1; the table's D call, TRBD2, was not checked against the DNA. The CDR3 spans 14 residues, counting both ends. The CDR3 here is CASSLLAGGYTFGS.

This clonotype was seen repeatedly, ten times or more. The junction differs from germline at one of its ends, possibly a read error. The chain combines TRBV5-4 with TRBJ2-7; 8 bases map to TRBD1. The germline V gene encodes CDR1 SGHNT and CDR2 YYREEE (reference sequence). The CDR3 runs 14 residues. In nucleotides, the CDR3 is TGCGCCAGCAGCCGCCAGGGGGCCACTGAGGAGCAGTACTTC. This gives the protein CASSRQGATEEQYF. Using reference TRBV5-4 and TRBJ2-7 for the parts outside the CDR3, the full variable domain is ETGVTQSPTHLIKTRGQQVTLRCSSQSGHNTVSWYQQALGQGPQFIFQYYREEENGRGNFPPRFSGLQFPNYSSELNVNALELDDSALYLCASSRQGATEEQYFGPGTRLTVT.

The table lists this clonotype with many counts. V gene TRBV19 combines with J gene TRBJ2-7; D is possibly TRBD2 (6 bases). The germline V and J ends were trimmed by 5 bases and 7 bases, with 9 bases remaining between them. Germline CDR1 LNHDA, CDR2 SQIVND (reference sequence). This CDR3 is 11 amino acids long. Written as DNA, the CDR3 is TGTGCCAGTAGTGGTAGCGGTGAGCAGTACTTC. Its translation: CASSGSGEQYF.

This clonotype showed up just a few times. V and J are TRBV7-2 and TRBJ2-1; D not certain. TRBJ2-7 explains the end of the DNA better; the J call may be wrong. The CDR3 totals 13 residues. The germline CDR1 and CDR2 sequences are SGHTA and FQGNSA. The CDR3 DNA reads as TGTGCCAGCAGCTTAGGGACCCCCTACGAGCAGTACTTC. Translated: CASSLGTPYEQYF.

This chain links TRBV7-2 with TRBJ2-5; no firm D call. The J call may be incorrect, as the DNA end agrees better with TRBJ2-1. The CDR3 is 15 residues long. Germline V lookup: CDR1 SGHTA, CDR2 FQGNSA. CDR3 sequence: CASSNTRVSYNEQFF. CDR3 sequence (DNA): TGTGCCAGCAGCAACACTCGCGTCTCCTACAATGAGCAGTTCTTC.

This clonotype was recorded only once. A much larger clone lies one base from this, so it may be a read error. CDR3 bases: TGTGCCAGCAGCTTCCAGACAGGGGGCTTGGATGAGCAGTACTTC. Its protein is CASSFQTGGLDEQYF. This sequence joins TRBV5-4 and TRBJ2-3, with 10 bases lining up with TRBD1. The J call is uncertain, as TRBJ2-7 better fits the DNA end. The CDR3 contains 15 residues. Looked up from germline, CDR1 is SGHNT and CDR2 is YYREEE (reference sequence).

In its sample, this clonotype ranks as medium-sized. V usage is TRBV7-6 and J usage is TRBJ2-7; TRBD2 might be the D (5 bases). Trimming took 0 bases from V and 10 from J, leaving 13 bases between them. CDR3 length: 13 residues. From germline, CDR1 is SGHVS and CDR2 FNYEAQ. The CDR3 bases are TGTGCCAGCAGCTTAGCTATAGGGAGACGACAGTACTTC. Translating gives CASSLAIGRRQYF.

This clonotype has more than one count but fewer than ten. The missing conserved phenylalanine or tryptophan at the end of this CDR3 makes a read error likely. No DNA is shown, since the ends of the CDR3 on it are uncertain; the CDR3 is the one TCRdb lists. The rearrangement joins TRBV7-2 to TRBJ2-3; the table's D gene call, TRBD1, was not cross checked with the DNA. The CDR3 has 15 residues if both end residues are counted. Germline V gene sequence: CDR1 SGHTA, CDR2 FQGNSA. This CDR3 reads CASSLDRGGATPSVR.

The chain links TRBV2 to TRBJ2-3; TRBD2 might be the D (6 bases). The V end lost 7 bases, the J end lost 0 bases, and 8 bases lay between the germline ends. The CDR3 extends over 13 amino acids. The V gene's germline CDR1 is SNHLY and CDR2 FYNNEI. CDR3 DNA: TGTGCCAGCAAGGGGACTAGCACAGATACGCAGTATTTT. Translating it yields CASKGTSTDTQYF.

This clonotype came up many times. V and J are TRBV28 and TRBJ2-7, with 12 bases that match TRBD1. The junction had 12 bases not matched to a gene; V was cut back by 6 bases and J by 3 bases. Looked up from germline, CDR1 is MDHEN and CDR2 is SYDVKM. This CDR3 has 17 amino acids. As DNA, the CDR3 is TGTGCCAGCAGACCTCAAACCGGGACAGGGGGCGACTACGAGCAGTACTTC. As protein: CASRPQTGTGGDYEQYF.

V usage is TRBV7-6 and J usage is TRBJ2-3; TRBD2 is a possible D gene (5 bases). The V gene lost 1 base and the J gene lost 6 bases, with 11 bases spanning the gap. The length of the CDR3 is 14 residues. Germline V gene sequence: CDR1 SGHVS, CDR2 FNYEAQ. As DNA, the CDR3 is TGTGCCAGCAGCTTAGGAGGTAGCGTGGATACGCAGTATTTT. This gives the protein CASSLGGSVDTQYF.

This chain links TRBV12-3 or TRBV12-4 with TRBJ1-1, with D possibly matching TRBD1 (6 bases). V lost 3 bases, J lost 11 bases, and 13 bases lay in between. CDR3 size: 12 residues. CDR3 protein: CASSLGGPWAFF. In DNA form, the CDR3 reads TGTGCCAGCAGTTTGGGGGGCCCTTGGGCTTTCTTT.

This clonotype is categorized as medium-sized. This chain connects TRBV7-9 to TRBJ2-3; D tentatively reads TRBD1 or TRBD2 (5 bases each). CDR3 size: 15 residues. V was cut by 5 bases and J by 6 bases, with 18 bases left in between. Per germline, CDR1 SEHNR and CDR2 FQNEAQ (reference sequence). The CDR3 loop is CASSRSGSGLDTQYF. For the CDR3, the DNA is TGTGCCAGCAGCCGCTCCGGGTCGGGGCTCGATACGCAGTATTTT.

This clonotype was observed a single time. The CDR3 nucleotides read TGTGCCAGCAGCTTCACTGTGACTAGCGGGGTAATCACAGATACGCAGTATTTT. As protein: CASSFTVTSGVITDTQYF. This sequence joins TRBV11-2 and TRBJ2-3; TRBD2 matches at 11 bases. V lost 3 bases, J lost 2 bases, and 10 bases stayed unmatched. There are 18 residues in the CDR3. The germline V gene has CDR1 SGHAT and CDR2 FQNNGV. The full variable domain, completed using reference TRBV11-2 and TRBJ2-3, is EAGVAQSPRYKIIEKRQSVAFWCNPISGHATLYWYQQILGQGPKLLIQFQNNGVVDDSQLPKDRFSAERLKGVDSTLKIQPAKLEDSAVYLCASSFTVTSGVITDTQYFGPGTRLTVL.